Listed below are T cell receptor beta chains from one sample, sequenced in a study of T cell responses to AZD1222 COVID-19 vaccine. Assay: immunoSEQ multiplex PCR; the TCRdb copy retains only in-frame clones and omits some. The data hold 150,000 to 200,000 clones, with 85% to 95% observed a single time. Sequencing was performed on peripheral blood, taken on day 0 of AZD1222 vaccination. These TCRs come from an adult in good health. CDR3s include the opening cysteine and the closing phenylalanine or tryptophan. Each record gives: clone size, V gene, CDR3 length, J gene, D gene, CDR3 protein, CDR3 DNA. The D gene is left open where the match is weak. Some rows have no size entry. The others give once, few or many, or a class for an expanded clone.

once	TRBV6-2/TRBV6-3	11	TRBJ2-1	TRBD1	CASSQTGHRIF	TGTGCCAGCAGCCAGACAGGGCACAGGATCTTC
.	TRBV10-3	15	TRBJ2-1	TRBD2	CAISESGSWGNEQFF	TGTGCCATCAGTGAAAGCGGGAGCTGGGGAAATGAGCAGTTCTTC
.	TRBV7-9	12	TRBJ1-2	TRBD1	CASSSDRDGYTF	TGTGCCAGCAGCTCGGACAGGGACGGCTACACCTTC
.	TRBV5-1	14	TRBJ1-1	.	CASSLGRGDTEAFF	TGCGCCAGCAGCTTAGGTCGTGGGGACACTGAAGCTTTCTTT
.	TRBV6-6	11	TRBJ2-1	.	CASTNPGSLFF	TGTGCCAGCACCAACCCCGGAAGCCTGTTCTTC
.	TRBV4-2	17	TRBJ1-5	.	CASSRGIGDNSNQPQHF	TGTGCCAGCAGCCGAGGAATTGGGGATAATAGCAATCAGCCCCAGCATTTT
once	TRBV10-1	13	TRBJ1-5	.	CASAQGIGQPQHF	TGCGCCAGCGCACAGGGAATCGGTCAGCCCCAGCATTTT
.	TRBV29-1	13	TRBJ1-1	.	CSVEAGVGTEAFF	TGCAGCGTTGAAGCGGGGGTTGGGACTGAAGCTTTCTTT
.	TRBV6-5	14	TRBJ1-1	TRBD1	CASRPAGTGTEAFF	TGTGCCAGCAGGCCAGCCGGGACAGGGACTGAAGCTTTCTTT
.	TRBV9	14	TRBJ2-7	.	CASSVAGEAYEQYF	TGTGCCAGCAGCGTAGCAGGGGAGGCCTACGAGCAGTACTTC
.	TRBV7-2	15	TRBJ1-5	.	CASSFREGINQPQHF	TGTGCCAGCAGCTTCCGGGAAGGAATCAATCAGCCCCAGCATTTT
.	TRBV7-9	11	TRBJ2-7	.	CASSTHYEQYF	TGTGCCAGCAGCACCCATTACGAGCAGTACTTC
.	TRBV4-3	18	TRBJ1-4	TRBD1	CASSHGGLPGQGNEKLFF	TGCGCCAGCAGCCACGGGGGTTTACCGGGACAGGGTAATGAAAAACTGTTTTTT
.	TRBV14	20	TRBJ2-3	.	CASSQDWSVLSAFETDTQYF	TGTGCCAGCAGCCAAGATTGGTCGGTGCTATCCGCTTTTGAGACAGATACGCAGTATTTT
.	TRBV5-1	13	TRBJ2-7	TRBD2	CASSLSPGGEQYF	TGCGCCAGCAGCTTAAGCCCGGGAGGAGAGCAGTACTTC
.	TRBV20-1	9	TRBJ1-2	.	CSAPYGYTF	TGCAGTGCACCCTATGGCTACACCTTC
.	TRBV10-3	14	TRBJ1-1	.	CAIGTGGRDTEAFF	TGTGCCATCGGGACGGGAGGGAGGGACACTGAAGCTTTCTTT
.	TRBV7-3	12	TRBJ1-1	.	CARTGLNTEAFF	TGTGCCAGAACTGGCCTGAACACTGAAGCTTTCTTT
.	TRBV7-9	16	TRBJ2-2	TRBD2	CASSPPSGPNTGELFF	TGTGCCAGCAGCCCTCCTAGCGGTCCGAACACCGGGGAGCTGTTTTTT
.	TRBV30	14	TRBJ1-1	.	CAWSSGTTNTEAFF	TGTGCCTGGAGTAGCGGGACAACGAACACTGAAGCTTTCTTT
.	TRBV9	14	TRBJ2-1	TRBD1	CASSRTGQGYEQFF	TGTGCCAGCAGCCGAACGGGACAGGGCTATGAGCAGTTCTTC
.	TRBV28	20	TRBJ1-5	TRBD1	CASTAPSGTGERYSNQPQHF	TGTGCCAGCACCGCCCCGTCTGGGACAGGAGAGCGTTATAGCAATCAGCCCCAGCATTTT
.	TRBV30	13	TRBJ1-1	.	CAWSRDVNTEAFF	TGTGCCTGGAGCCGGGACGTGAACACTGAAGCTTTCTTT
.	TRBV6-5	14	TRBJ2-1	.	CASSLRGAHNEQFF	TGTGCCAGCAGCCTTCGGGGGGCGCACAATGAGCAGTTCTTC
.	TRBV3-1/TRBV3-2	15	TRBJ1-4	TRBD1	CASSQKTGGNEKLFF	TGTGCCAGCAGCCAGAAGACAGGGGGGAATGAAAAACTGTTTTTT
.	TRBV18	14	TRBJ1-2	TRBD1	CASSSTGADYGYTF	TGTGCCAGCTCTTCCACAGGGGCGGACTATGGCTACACCTTC
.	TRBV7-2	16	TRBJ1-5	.	CASSPYGPHSNQPQHF	TGTGCCAGCAGCCCCTACGGGCCTCATAGCAATCAGCCCCAGCATTTT
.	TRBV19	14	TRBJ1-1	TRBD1	CASTPTGANTEAFF	TGTGCCAGTACCCCGACAGGGGCGAACACTGAAGCTTTCTTT
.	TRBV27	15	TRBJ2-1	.	CASSFQREPYNEQFF	TGTGCCAGCAGTTTTCAACGCGAGCCATACAATGAGCAGTTCTTC
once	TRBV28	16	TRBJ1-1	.	CASSILIQGENTEAFF	TGTGCCAGCAGTATCCTAATTCAGGGAGAGAACACTGAAGCTTTCTTT
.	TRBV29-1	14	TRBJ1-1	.	CSVEEWADNTEAFF	TGCAGCGTTGAAGAATGGGCGGATAACACTGAAGCTTTCTTT
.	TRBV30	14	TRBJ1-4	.	CAWTPIRSVEKLFF	TGTGCCTGGACCCCCATCAGGTCTGTTGAAAAACTGTTTTTT
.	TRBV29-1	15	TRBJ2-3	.	CSVGLGRTSTDTQYF	TGCAGCGTAGGGCTTGGCAGAACTAGCACAGATACGCAGTATTTT
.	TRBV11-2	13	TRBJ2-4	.	CASSLGDWNIQYF	TGTGCCAGCAGCTTGGGGGATTGGAACATTCAGTACTTC
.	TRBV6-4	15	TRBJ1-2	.	CASSGGASSRGGYTF	TGTGCCAGCAGTGGGGGGGCCTCCAGTCGCGGCGGCTACACCTTC
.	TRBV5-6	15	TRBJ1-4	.	CASSSSGLGPEKLFF	TGTGCCAGCAGTTCATCCGGGTTGGGGCCCGAAAAACTGTTTTTT
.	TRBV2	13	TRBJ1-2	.	CASGRLGHYGYTF	TGTGCCAGCGGGAGGCTGGGTCACTATGGCTACACCTTC
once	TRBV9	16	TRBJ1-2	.	CASSVVEGRASGGYTF	TGTGCCAGCAGCGTAGTCGAGGGTCGCGCTTCTGGTGGCTACACCTTC
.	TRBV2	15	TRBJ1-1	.	CASINPLGVATEAFF	TGTGCCAGCATCAACCCTCTCGGGGTAGCCACTGAAGCTTTCTTT
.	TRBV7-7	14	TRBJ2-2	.	CASSPLGNTGELFF	TGTGCTAGCAGCCCCCTGGGGAACACCGGGGAGCTGTTTTTT
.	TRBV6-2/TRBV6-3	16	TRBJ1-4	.	CASSYLGGSTNEKLFF	TGTGCCAGCAGTTATCTTGGTGGGTCAACTAATGAAAAACTGTTTTTT
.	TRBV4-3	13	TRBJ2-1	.	CASSQQTDNEQFF	TGCGCCAGCAGCCAACAGACAGACAATGAGCAGTTCTTC
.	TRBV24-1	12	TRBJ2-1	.	CATSDQGLKQFF	TGTGCCACCAGTGATCAAGGACTAAAGCAGTTCTTC
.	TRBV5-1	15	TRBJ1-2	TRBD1	CASSLTEGGYYGYTF	TGCGCCAGCAGCTTGACGGAAGGGGGCTACTATGGCTACACCTTC
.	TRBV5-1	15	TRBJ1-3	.	CASSSGQSSGNTIYF	TGCGCCAGCAGCTCGGGCCAGAGCTCTGGAAACACCATATATTTT
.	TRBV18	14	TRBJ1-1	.	CASSPTALNTEAFF	TGTGCCAGCTCACCGACAGCCTTAAACACTGAAGCTTTCTTT
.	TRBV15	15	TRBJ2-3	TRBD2	CATSTTSGSTDTQYF	TGTGCCACCAGCACGACTAGCGGGAGCACAGATACGCAGTATTTT
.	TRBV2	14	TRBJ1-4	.	CASSEWGDSEKLFF	TGTGCCAGCAGTGAGTGGGGGGACTCTGAAAAACTGTTTTTT
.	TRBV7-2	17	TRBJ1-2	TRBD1	CASSQGPGQGAGYGYTF	TGTGCCAGCAGCCAAGGACCGGGACAGGGGGCAGGGTATGGCTACACCTTC